These 21 T cell receptor beta chains came from one sample sequenced in a study of cytotoxic CD8 clonotypes in ibrutinib-treated CLL. TCRdb's copy holds only in-frame clones and misses some; the assay was immunoSEQ multiplex PCR. The sample carries about 50,000 clones, around 60% recorded once. The material sequenced was PBMCs, taken after 24 months of ibrutinib treatment. All receptors derive from a human donor with chronic lymphocytic leukemia.

The chain joins TRBV19 to TRBJ1-6; D is undetermined. V dropped 6 bases and J dropped 4 bases, with 7 bases sitting between them. Germline lookup yields CDR1 LNHDA and CDR2 SQIVND (reference sequence). The CDR3 is made up of 13 amino acids. The CDR3 DNA reads as TGTGCCAGTAGAGACACGTATAATTCACCCCTCCACTTT. Translated: CASRDTYNSPLHF.

Comments on this clone: A read error may produce the germline difference seen at one junction end. The rearrangement links TRBV7-9 to TRBJ1-1; 7 bases align to TRBD1. CDR3 length: 14 residues. The germline V gene has CDR1 SEHNR and CDR2 FQNEAQ (reference sequence). The CDR3 loop reads CASSGDSLNTEAFF. The CDR3 DNA is TGCGCCAGCAGCGGGGACAGCTTGAACACTGAAGCTTTCTTT.

Notes on this clone: Being one base from a much bigger clone, this may be a read error. V gene TRBV5-1 combines with J gene TRBJ2-5; 16 bases map to TRBD2. The last part of the DNA fits TRBJ2-7 better; the J call may be wrong. Looked up from germline, CDR1 is SGHRS and CDR2 is YFSETQ. CDR3 length: 22 amino acids. As DNA, the CDR3 is TGCGCCAGCAGCTCCTGGGGTAGCCGTACGGGACTAGCGGGGGGGACAACCTACGAGCAGTACTTC. Translated, it gives CASSSWGSRTGLAGGTTYEQYF.

CDR3 loop: CASSTGVPKNIQYF. Written as DNA, the CDR3 is TGTGCCAGCAGTACCGGGGTTCCCAAAAACATTCAGTACTTC. The chain recombines TRBV28 with TRBJ2-4; possibly TRBD2 for D (5 bases). This CDR3 is 14 amino acids long. Germline CDR1 and CDR2: MDHEN and SYDVKM. V was cut by 5 bases and J by 2 bases, with 10 bases left in between.

The CDR3 region is CASSEFVSSVSEKLFF. CDR3 in DNA: TGTGCCAGCAGTGAATTTGTGTCGAGCGTGAGCGAAAAACTGTTTTTT. The chain combines TRBV6-1 with TRBJ1-4, with unresolved D. CDR3 size: 16 residues. The germline V and J ends were trimmed by 2 bases and 8 bases, with 18 bases remaining between them. CDR1 is MNHNS, CDR2 SASEGT, per germline.

This clone came up once. This chain connects TRBV6-5 to TRBJ2-3; TRBD2 matches 11 bases. This CDR3 is built from 13 residues. Germline V gives CDR1 MNHEY, CDR2 SVGAGI. The junction had 3 bases not matched to a gene; V was cut back by 10 bases and J by 3 bases. CDR3 sequence reads: CATLAGGTDTQYF. The CDR3 nucleotides are TGTGCCACCTTAGCGGGGGGGACAGATACGCAGTATTTT.

J is TRBJ1-2 and V is TRBV7-9, with 8 bases that match TRBD1. The CDR3 extends over 12 amino acids. V lost 7 bases and J lost 12; bases outside the gene matches: 10. CDR1 is SEHNR and CDR2 is FQNEAQ in the germline V gene (reference sequence). For the CDR3, the DNA is TGTGCCAGCACCCAGGGGGCAGGGTCTAACACCTTC. It encodes CASTQGAGSNTF.

J is TRBJ1-5 and V is TRBV27, with D perhaps TRBD1 (5 bases). The germline V and J ends were trimmed by 6 bases and 1 base, with 13 bases remaining between them. The CDR3 runs 15 residues. Germline-derived CDR1 and CDR2 are MNHEY and SMNVEV (reference sequence). CDR3 loop: CASSLVWGSNQPQHF. CDR3 in DNA: TGTGCCAGCAGCTTGGTGTGGGGGAGCAATCAGCCCCAGCATTTT.

This clone has just a few counts. The DNA of the CDR3 is TGTGCCAGCAGTACCCTGGGCTCCGGAGAGACCCAGTACTTC. Translating gives CASSTLGSGETQYF. The chain is built from TRBV6-1 and TRBJ2-5; D remains ambiguous. Germline CDR1 MNHNS, CDR2 SASEGT. V was trimmed by 5 bases and J by 4 bases, leaving 14 bases between them. The CDR3 has 14 amino acids.

CDR3 amino acids: CASSIRGPGTEAFF. In DNA form, the CDR3 reads TGTGCCAGCAGTATCAGGGGGCCGGGCACTGAAGCTTTCTTT. This sequence joins TRBV28 and TRBJ1-1, with 8 bases matching TRBD1. Germline CDR1 is MDHEN and CDR2 is SYDVKM. Trimming cost V 5 bases and J 4 bases; bases outside gene matches: 6. This CDR3 has 14 residues.

This clone was seen a single time. The V call is TRBV27, the J call TRBJ1-5, with TRBD1 matching over 7 bases. This CDR3 contains 15 residues. From germline, CDR1 is MNHEY and CDR2 SMNVEV (reference sequence). The V segment lost 5 bases and the J segment 3 bases; nucleotides outside the gene matches: 7. The CDR3 nucleotides are TGTGCCAGCAGTCCTAAGACAGGGCTCAATCAGCCCCAGCATTTT. Translated: CASSPKTGLNQPQHF.

The chain couples TRBV7-8 to TRBJ2-7, with D unresolved. CDR3 length equals 13 residues. V dropped 0 bases and J dropped 2 bases, with 5 bases sitting between them. From germline, CDR1 is SGHVS and CDR2 FQNEAQ. CDR3 amino acids: CASSLASTYEQYF. The CDR3 DNA reads TGTGCCAGCAGCTTAGCGTCGACCTACGAGCAGTACTTC.

The chain is built from TRBV6-1 and TRBJ1-5; 7 bases match TRBD1. From germline, CDR1 is MNHNS and CDR2 SASEGT. The junction had 9 bases not matched to a gene; V was cut back by 3 bases and J by 4 bases. The CDR3 loop spans 16 amino acids. The CDR3 loop reads CASSESTGIGNQPQHF. CDR3 coding DNA: TGTGCCAGCAGTGAGTCGACAGGGATTGGAAATCAGCCCCAGCATTTT.

A few counts support this clone. DNA of the CDR3: TGTGCCAGTAGTATGGGCACAGGGTTTCGGGAAAAACTGTTTTTT. Its protein product is CASSMGTGFREKLFF. The V call is TRBV19, the J call TRBJ1-4; the D gene is possibly TRBD1 (6 bases). Trimming shortened V by 3 bases and J by 8 bases, and 16 bases separated the two germline ends. Per germline, CDR1 LNHDA and CDR2 SQIVND (reference sequence). The CDR3 extends over 15 amino acids.

The chain links TRBV2 to TRBJ2-1; 9 nucleotides align to TRBD1. The trim removed 6 bases at V and 9 bases at J, leaving 6 bases unmatched. CDR3 length equals 13 residues. Germline V gene sequence: CDR1 SNHLY, CDR2 FYNNEI. The CDR3 sequence: CASRWTGDGEQFF. The CDR3 DNA sequence: TGTGCCAGCAGGTGGACAGGGGACGGTGAGCAGTTCTTC. The whole variable domain, remainder taken from reference TRBV2 and TRBJ2-1, is EPEVTQTPSHQVTQMGQEVILRCVPISNHLYFYWYRQILGQKVEFLVSFYNNEISEKSEIFDDQFSVERPDGSNFTLKIRSTKLEDSAMYFCASRWTGDGEQFFGPGTRLTVL.

This clone was picked up a small number of times. The rearrangement uses TRBV6-1 and TRBJ1-5, with a possible D match to TRBD1 (5 bases). Per the germline V gene, CDR1 is MNHNS and CDR2 is SASEGT. Trimming pared 6 bases from V and 6 bases from J, leaving 15 bases between. The CDR3 sequence is 14 residues long. As DNA, the CDR3 is TGTGCCAGCAGAGGGACGTTGGGAGGTCAGCCCCAGCATTTT. Its protein product is CASRGTLGGQPQHF.

The V gene is TRBV5-5, the J gene TRBJ1-2; 10 bases are a match to TRBD1. J gave up 6 bases and V 4 bases, and 9 bases lay outside the gene matches. CDR1 and CDR2 (germline): SGHKS, YYEKEE (reference sequence). CDR3 length: 15 residues. The CDR3 DNA sequence: TGTGCCAGCAGCGCATCAGGGACAGGGGAAAATGGCTACACCTTC. Protein: CASSASGTGENGYTF.

J is TRBJ1-1 and V is TRBV11-3; D perhaps matches TRBD1 (5 bases). CDR1 SGHNT and CDR2 YENEEA come from the germline V gene. The CDR3 sequence is 14 residues long. The germline V and J ends were trimmed by 5 bases and 1 base, with 11 bases remaining between them. Here the CDR3 reads CASSADSRNTEAFF. The CDR3 coding sequence is TGTGCCAGCAGCGCAGACAGCAGGAACACTGAAGCTTTCTTT.

The gene calls are TRBV2 and TRBJ2-1, with a weak D call TRBD2 (6 bases). The ends were cut back, 10 bases at V and 8 bases at J, with 18 bases in the middle. Germline CDR1 SNHLY, CDR2 FYNNEI. This CDR3 has 13 amino acids. The CDR3 here is CATSSGLGDEQFF. The CDR3 coding sequence is TGTGCCACTTCAAGCGGGCTAGGCGATGAGCAGTTCTTC.

This chain links TRBV20-1 with TRBJ1-2; the D gene is possibly TRBD1 (5 bases). The CDR3 length is 11 residues. V was pared by 6 bases and J by 4 bases, with 9 bases between. The germline V gene encodes CDR1 DFQATT and CDR2 SNEGSKA (reference sequence). CDR3 loop: CSAQGVYGYTF. The CDR3 DNA is TGCAGTGCCCAGGGTGTCTATGGCTACACCTTC.

This clone occurred a few times. This chain joins TRBV4-1 and TRBJ1-2; possibly TRBD1 for D (5 bases). The V end lost 0 bases, the J end lost 4 bases, and 15 bases lay between the germline ends. There are 16 residues in the CDR3. Germline V gene lookup returns CDR1 MGHRA and CDR2 YSYEKL. The chain's CDR3 is CASSQDNAAGSYGYTF. CDR3 bases: TGCGCCAGCAGCCAAGATAATGCGGCAGGGAGCTATGGCTACACCTTC.